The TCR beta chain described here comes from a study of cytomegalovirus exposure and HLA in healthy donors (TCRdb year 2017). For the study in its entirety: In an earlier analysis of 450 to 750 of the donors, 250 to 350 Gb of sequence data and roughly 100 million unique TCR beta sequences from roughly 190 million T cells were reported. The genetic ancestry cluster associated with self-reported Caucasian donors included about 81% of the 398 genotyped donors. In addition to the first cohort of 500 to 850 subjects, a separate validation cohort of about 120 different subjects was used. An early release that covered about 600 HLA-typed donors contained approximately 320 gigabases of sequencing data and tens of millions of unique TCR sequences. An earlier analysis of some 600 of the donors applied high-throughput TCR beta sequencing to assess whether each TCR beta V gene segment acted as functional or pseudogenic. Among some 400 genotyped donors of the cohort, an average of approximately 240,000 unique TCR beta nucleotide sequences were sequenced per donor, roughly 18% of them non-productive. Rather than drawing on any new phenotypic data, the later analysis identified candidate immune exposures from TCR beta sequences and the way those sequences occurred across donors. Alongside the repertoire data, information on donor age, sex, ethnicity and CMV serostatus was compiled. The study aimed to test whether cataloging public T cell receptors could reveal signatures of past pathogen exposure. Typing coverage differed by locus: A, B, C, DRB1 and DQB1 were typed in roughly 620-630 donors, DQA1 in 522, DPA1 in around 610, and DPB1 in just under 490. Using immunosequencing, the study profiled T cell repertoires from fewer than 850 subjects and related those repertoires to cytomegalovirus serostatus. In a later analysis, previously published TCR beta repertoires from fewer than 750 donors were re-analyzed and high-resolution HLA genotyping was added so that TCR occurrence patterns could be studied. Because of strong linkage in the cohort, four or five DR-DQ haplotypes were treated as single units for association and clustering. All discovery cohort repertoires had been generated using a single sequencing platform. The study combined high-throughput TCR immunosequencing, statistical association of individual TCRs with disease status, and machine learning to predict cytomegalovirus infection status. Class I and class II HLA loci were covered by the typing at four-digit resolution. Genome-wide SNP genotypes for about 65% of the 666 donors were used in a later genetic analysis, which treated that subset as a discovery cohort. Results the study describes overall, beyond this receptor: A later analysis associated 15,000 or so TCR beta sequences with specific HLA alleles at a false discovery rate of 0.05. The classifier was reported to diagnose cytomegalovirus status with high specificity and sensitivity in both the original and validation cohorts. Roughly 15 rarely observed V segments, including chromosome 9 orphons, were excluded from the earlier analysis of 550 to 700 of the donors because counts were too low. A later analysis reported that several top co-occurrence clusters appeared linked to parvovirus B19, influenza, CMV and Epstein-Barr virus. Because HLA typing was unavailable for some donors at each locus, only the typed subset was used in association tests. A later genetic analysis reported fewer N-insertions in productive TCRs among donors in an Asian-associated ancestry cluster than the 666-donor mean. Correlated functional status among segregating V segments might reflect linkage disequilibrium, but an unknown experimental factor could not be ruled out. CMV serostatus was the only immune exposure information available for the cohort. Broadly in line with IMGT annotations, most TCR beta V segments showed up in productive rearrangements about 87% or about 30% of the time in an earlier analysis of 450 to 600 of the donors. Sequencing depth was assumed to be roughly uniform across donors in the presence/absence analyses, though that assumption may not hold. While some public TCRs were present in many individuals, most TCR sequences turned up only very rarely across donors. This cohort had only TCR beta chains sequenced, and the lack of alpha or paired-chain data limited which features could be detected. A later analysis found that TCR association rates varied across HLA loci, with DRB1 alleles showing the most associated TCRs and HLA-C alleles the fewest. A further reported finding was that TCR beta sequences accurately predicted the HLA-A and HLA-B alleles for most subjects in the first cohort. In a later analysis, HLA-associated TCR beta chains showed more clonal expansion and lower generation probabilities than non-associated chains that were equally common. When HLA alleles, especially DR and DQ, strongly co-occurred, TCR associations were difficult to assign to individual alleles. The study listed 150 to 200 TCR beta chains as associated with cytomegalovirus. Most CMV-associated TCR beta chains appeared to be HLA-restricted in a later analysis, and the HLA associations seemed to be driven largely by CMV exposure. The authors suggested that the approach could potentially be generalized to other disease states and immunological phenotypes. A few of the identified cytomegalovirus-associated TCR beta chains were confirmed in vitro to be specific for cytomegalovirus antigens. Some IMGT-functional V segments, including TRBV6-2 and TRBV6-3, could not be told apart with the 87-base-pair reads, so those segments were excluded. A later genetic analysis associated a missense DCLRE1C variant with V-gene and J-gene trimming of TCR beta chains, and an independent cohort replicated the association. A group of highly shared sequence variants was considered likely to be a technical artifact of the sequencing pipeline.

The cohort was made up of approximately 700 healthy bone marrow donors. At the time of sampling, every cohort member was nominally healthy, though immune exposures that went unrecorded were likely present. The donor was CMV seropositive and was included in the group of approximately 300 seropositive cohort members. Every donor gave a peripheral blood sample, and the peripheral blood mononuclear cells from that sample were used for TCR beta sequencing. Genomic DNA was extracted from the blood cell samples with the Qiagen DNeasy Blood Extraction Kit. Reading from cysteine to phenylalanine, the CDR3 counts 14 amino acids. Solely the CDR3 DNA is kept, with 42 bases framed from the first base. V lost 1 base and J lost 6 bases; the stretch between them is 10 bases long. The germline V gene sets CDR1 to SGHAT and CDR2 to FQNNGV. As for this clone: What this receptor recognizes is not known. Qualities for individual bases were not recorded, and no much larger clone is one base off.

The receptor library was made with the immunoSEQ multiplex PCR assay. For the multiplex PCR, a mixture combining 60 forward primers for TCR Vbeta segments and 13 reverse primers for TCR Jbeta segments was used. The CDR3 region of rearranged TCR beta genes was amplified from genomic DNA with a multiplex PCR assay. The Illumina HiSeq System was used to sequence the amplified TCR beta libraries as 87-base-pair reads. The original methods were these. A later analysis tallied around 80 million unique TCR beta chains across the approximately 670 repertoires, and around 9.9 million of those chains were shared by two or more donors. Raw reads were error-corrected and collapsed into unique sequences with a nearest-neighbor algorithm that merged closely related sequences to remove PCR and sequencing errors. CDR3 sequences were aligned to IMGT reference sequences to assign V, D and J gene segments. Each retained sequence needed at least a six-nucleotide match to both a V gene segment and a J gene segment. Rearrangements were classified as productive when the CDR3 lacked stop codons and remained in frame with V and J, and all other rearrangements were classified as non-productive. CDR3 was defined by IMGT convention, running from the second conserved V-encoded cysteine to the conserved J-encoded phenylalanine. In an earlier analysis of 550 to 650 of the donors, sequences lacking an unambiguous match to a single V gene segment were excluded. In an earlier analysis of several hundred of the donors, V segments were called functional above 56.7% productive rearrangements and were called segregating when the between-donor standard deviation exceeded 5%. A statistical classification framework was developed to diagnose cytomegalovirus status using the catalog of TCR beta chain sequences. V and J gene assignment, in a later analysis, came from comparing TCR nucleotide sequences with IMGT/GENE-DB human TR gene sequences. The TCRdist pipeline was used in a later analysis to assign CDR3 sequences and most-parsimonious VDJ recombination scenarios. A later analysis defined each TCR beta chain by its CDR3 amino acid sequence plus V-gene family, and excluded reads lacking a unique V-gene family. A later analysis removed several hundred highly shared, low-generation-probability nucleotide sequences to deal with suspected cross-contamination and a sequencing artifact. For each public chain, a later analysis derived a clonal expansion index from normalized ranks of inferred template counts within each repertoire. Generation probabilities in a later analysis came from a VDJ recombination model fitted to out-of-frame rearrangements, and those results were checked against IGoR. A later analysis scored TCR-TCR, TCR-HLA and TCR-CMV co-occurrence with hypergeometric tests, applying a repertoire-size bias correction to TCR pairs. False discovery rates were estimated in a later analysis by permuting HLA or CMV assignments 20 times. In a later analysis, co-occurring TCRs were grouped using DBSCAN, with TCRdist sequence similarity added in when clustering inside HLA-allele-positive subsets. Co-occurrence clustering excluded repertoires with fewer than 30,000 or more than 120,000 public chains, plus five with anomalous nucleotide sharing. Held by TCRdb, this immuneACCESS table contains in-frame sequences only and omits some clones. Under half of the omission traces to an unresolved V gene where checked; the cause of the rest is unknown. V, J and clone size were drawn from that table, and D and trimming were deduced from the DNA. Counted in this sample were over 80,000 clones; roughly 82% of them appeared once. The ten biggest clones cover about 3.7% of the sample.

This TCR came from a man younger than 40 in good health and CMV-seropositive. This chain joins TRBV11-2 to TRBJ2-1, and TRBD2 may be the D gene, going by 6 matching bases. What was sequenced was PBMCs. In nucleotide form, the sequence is TGTGCCAGCAGCTTAGCTCCGGGAGTCAATGAGCAGTTCTTC. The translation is CASSLAPGVNEQFF. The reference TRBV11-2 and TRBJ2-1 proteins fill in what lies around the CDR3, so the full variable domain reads EAGVAQSPRYKIIEKRQSVAFWCNPISGHATLYWYQQILGQGPKLLIQFQNNGVVDDSQLPKDRFSAERLKGVDSTLKIQPAKLEDSAVYLCASSLAPGVNEQFFGPGTRLTVL.